These 10 T cell receptor beta chains were all obtained from the same sample, sequenced in a study of cytomegalovirus exposure and HLA in healthy donors. The study ran its PCR with 60 Vbeta and 13 Jbeta primers. This table comes from immunoSEQ multiplex PCR, and its TCRdb copy is limited to in-frame clones, with some not included. The sample holds 150,000 to 200,000 clones, approximately 84% seen once. The sequenced sample consisted of PBMCs. These receptors were obtained from a woman in her 40s in good health and CMV-seropositive.

The V gene is TRBV13, the J gene TRBJ2-3; possibly TRBD2 for D (6 bases). V was cut by 5 bases and J by 1 base, with 10 bases left in between. The CDR3 is made up of 14 amino acids. CDR1 is PRHDT, CDR2 FYEKMQ, per germline (reference sequence). This CDR3 is CASSARGGTDTQYF. The CDR3 DNA follows: TGTGCCAGCAGCGCCCGCGGGGGCACAGATACGCAGTATTTT.

The rearrangement links TRBV6-5 to TRBJ2-1, with a tentative D call TRBD1 (6 bases). The ends were cut back, 1 base at V and 9 bases at J, with 13 bases in the middle. CDR3 length equals 14 residues. Per germline, CDR1 MNHEY and CDR2 SVGAGI. The CDR3 region has the DNA TGTGCCAGCAGTTACTTAGCAGGGGATGGTGAGCAGTTCTTC. This translates into CASSYLAGDGEQFF.

This chain uses TRBV18 with TRBJ1-2; D uncertain. The CDR3 has 14 amino acids. Per germline, CDR1 KGHSH and CDR2 LQKENI. The V and J ends lost 5 bases and 8 bases respectively, with 18 bases between them. CDR3 nucleotide sequence: TGTGCCAGCTCAAATTCCGGGGATTTGAGGGGCTACACCTTC. This translates into CASSNSGDLRGYTF.

This clone was found a few times. V is TRBV7-6 and J is TRBJ1-6; D unresolved. CDR1 and CDR2 from the germline V gene are SGHVS and FNYEAQ. The CDR3 is 13 residues long. V was pared by 5 bases and J by 7 bases, with 9 bases between. Here the CDR3 DNA reads TGTGCCAGCAGCGACTCCATAAATTCACCCCTCCACTTT. The encoded protein is CASSDSINSPLHF.

The chain recombines TRBV6-1 with TRBJ1-1; D gene ambiguous. The V gene lost 1 base and the J gene lost 2 bases, with 14 bases spanning the gap. Germline V gene data show CDR1 as MNHNS and CDR2 as SASEGT. CDR3 size: 16 residues. The CDR3 sequence: CASSEVLVQSNTEAFF. In nucleotides, the CDR3 is TGTGCCAGCAGTGAAGTTTTGGTCCAGTCAAACACTGAAGCTTTCTTT.

V gene TRBV19 combines with J gene TRBJ2-5, with 8 bases lining up with TRBD1. Germline CDR1 and CDR2: LNHDA and SQIVND (reference sequence). J gave up 1 base and V 5 bases, and 3 bases lay outside the gene matches. This CDR3 contains 14 residues. The CDR3 nucleotides are TGTGCCAGTAGTTCGACAGGGGCCCAAGAGACCCAGTACTTC. It encodes CASSSTGAQETQYF.

The chain is built from TRBV28 and TRBJ1-1; TRBD1 might be the D (5 bases). V lost 5 bases to trimming and J lost 3 bases, with 19 bases between them. Germline CDR1 and CDR2: MDHEN and SYDVKM. This CDR3 contains 16 residues. CDR3 in DNA: TGTGCCAGCAGTAACGACGCTTGGGGGGAAGACACTGAAGCTTTCTTT. Its protein product is CASSNDAWGEDTEAFF.

This chain joins TRBV2 and TRBJ1-2; D remains ambiguous. This CDR3 comprises 14 residues. The V end lost 8 bases, the J end lost 3 bases, and 16 bases lay between the germline ends. The germline V gene encodes CDR1 SNHLY and CDR2 FYNNEI. CDR3 loop: CASSPGERDYGYTF. Written as DNA, the CDR3 is TGTGCCAGCTCCCCCGGGGAACGTGACTATGGCTACACCTTC.

This clone was detected only once. This sequence joins TRBV5-1 and TRBJ2-5, with D perhaps TRBD2 (7 bases). Trimming stripped 7 bases from V and 5 bases from J, with 15 bases between. There are 13 residues in the CDR3. Germline V gene sequence: CDR1 SGHRS, CDR2 YFSETQ. CDR3 nucleotides: TGCGCCAGCGGACGGGGGGCCTTGGAGACCCAGTACTTC. It encodes CASGRGALETQYF.

The rearrangement links TRBV28 to TRBJ1-5; 7 bases are shared with TRBD1. Trimming took 6 bases from V and 4 from J; bases not matched to a gene: 9. This CDR3 has 15 residues. Germline V gene data show CDR1 as MDHEN and CDR2 as SYDVKM. CDR3 residues: CASRRQGGVNQPQHF. The CDR3 region has the DNA TGTGCCAGCAGAAGACAGGGCGGGGTGAATCAGCCCCAGCATTTT. Filled out from reference TRBV28 and TRBJ1-5, the complete variable domain reads DVKVTQSSRYLVKRTGEKVFLECVQDMDHENMFWYRQDPGLGLRLIYFSYDVKMKEKGDIPEGYSVSREKKERFSLILESASTNQTSMYLCASRRQGGVNQPQHFGDGTRLSIL.